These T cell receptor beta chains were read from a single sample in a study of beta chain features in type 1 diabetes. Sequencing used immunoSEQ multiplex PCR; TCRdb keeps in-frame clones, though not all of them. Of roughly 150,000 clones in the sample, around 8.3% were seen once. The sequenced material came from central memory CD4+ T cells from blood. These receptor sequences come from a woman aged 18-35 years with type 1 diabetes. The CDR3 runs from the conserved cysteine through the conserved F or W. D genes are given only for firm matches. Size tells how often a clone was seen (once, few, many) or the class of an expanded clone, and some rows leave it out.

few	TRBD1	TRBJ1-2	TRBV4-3	TGCGCCAGCAGACCCCCAGGGGGAAGCTATGGCTACACCTTC	CASRPPGGSYGYTF
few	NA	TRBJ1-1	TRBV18	TGTGCCAGCTCACCAGGGCCGAACACTGAAGCTTTCTTT	CASSPGPNTEAFF
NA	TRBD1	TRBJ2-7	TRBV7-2	TGTGCCAGCAGCTTAGAAGACAGGGGCAACTACGAGCAGTACTTC	CASSLEDRGNYEQYF
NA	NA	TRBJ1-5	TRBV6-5	TGTGCCAGCACCCTGACGGGTCATCAGCCCCAGCATTTT	CASTLTGHQPQHF
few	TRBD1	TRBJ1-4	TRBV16	TGTGCCAGCAGCTCTACAGGGGTAAAACTGTTTTTT	CASSSTGVKLFF
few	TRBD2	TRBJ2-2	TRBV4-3	TGCGCCAGCAGCCAGGGGACTAGCGGGAGGCGGACCGGGGAGCTGTTTTTT	CASSQGTSGRRTGELFF
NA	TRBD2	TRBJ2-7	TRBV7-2	TGTGCCAGCAGCTCGCAGGCGTCGCGGGGGGGCGAGCAGTACTTC	CASSSQASRGGEQYF
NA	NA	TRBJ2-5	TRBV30	TGTGCCTGGAGTTGGGGGGGCGGCGGAGAGACCCAGTACTTC	CAWSWGGGGETQYF
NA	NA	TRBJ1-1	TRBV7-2	TGTGCCAGCAGCTCACACCAGGGAAACACTGAAGCTTTCTTT	CASSSHQGNTEAFF
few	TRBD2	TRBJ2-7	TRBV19	TGTGCCAGTAGGCCTCTGGCGGGAGGTTCCTACGAGCAGTACTTC	CASRPLAGGSYEQYF
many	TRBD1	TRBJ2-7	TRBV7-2	TGTGCCAGCAGCACAGAGGGGACAGGGGCGAAGCAGTACTTC	CASSTEGTGAKQYF
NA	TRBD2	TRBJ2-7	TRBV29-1	TGCAGCGTACGACTAGCGGGAGTCGAGCAGTACTTC	CSVRLAGVEQYF
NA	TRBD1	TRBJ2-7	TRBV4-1	TGCGCCAGCAGCCACGAGAACCGGGACAGGGTGTACGAGCAGTACTTC	CASSHENRDRVYEQYF
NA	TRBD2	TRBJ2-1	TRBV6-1	TGTGCCAGCAGTGAAAGACTAGCGGGAGAAAACAATGAGCAGTTCTTC	CASSERLAGENNEQFF
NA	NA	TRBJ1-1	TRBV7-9	TGTGCCAGCAGCTTAGCGCCGGGAGGGAACACTGAAGCTTTCTTT	CASSLAPGGNTEAFF
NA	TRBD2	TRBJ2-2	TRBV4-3	TGCGCCAGCAGCCAAGAAGGAGGACTAGGTCGGAACCGGGAGCTGTTTTTT	CASSQEGGLGRNRELFF
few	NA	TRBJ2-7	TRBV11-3	TGTGCCAGCAGCTTTGAGGGAAGCTCCTACGAGCAGTACTTC	CASSFEGSSYEQYF
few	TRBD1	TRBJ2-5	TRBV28	TGTGCCAGCAACAGGGGCGCGGAGACCCAGTACTTC	CASNRGAETQYF
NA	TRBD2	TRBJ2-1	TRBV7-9	TGTGCCAGCAGCCCGCTAGCGGAAGGCGGGAATGAGCAGTTCTTC	CASSPLAEGGNEQFF
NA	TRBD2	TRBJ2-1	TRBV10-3	TGTGCCACGGGACTAGCGGGAGGAGATGAGCAGTTCTTC	CATGLAGGDEQFF
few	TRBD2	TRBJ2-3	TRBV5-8	TGTGCCAGCAGCTCTCGACCTAGCGGGGGGGATACGCAGTATTTT	CASSSRPSGGDTQYF
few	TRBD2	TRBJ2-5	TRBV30	TGTGCCTGGACACAACGAGGGACTAGCGGGAGGGCCGCTTTAGAGACCCAGTACTTC	CAWTQRGTSGRAALETQYF